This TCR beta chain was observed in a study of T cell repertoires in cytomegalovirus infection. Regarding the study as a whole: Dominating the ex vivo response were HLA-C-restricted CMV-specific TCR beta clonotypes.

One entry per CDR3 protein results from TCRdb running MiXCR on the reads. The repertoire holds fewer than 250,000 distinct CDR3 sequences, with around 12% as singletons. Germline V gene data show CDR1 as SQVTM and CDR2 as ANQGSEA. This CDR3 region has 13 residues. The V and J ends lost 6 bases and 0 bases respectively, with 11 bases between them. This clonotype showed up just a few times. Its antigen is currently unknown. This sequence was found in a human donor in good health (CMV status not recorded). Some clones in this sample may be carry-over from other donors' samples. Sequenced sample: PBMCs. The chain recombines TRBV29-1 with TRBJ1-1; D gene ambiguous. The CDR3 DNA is TGCAGCGTCCGACGGATACTGAACACTGAAGCTTTCTTT. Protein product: CSVRRILNTEAFF.